Listed below are T cell receptor beta chains from one sample, sequenced in a study of blood T cell repertoires in COVID-19. Sequencing used immunoSEQ multiplex PCR; TCRdb keeps in-frame clones, though not all of them. Here the sample spans about 88,000 clones, more than 70% being singletons. The sample taken for sequencing was peripheral blood. These receptors were obtained from a woman between 65 and 79 years old with acute or convalescent COVID-19. Both conserved end residues are part of each CDR3. D genes are given only for firm matches. The listing skips clone size in some rows; elsewhere it reads once, few, many or a size class.

j_call clone_size v_call d_call cdr3_aa cdr3_nt
TRBJ1-2 NA TRBV7-2 NA CASSLAGQIFYTF TGTGCCAGCAGCTTAGCGGGACAAATCTTCTACACCTTC
TRBJ2-1 NA TRBV6-5 TRBD2 CASSYVGGGVYNEQFF TGTGCCAGCAGTTACGTGGGCGGGGGGGTATACAATGAGCAGTTCTTC
TRBJ1-6 NA TRBV7-7 TRBD1 CASSLDAGGNSPLHF TGTGCCAGCAGCTTAGATGCAGGGGGCAATTCACCCCTCCACTTT
TRBJ2-1 NA TRBV7-7 TRBD2 CASSLVFPGLAGENEQFF TGTGCCAGCAGCTTAGTCTTCCCCGGGCTAGCGGGAGAGAATGAGCAGTTCTTC
TRBJ2-5 NA TRBV5-1 TRBD2 CASSDSSGWETQYF TGCGCCAGCAGCGACTCTAGCGGTTGGGAGACCCAGTACTTC
TRBJ2-4 NA TRBV3-1/TRBV3-2 TRBD2 CASSQELAGGLPKNIQYF TGTGCCAGCAGCCAAGAACTAGCGGGAGGTCTACCTAAAAACATTCAGTACTTC
TRBJ1-1 NA TRBV11-2 NA CASSLGQFLPEAFF TGTGCCAGCAGCTTAGGACAGTTTCTCCCTGAAGCTTTCTTT
TRBJ1-2 NA TRBV3-1/TRBV3-2 NA CASSQGEQAVYGYTF TGTGCCAGCAGCCAAGGGGAACAGGCCGTCTATGGCTACACCTTC
TRBJ1-2 NA TRBV7-2 TRBD1 CASSPDRAYGYTF TGTGCCAGCAGCCCGGACAGGGCCTATGGCTACACCTTC
TRBJ1-4 NA TRBV28 NA CASRAGPSTNEKLFF TGTGCCAGCAGAGCGGGCCCCTCAACTAATGAAAAACTGTTTTTT
TRBJ2-3 NA TRBV18 NA CASSPLFIARTPTDTQYF TGTGCCAGCTCACCCTTATTTATAGCCCGTACACCCACAGATACGCAGTATTTT
TRBJ1-3 NA TRBV28 TRBD1 CASTPGQGAAGNTIYF TGTGCCTCCACTCCCGGACAGGGGGCTGCTGGAAACACCATATATTTT
TRBJ1-6 few TRBV5-1 NA CASSPEGNNSPLHF TGCGCCAGCAGCCCGGAGGGTAATAATTCACCCCTCCACTTT
TRBJ1-1 NA TRBV3-1/TRBV3-2 NA CASSPLQVNTEAFF TGTGCCAGCAGCCCACTTCAGGTGAACACTGAAGCTTTCTTT
TRBJ1-2 NA TRBV3-1/TRBV3-2 NA CASSQDGLGGANYGYTF TGTGCCAGCAGCCAAGATGGGTTGGGGGGGGCTAACTATGGCTACACCTTC
TRBJ2-6 NA TRBV7-8 TRBD1 CASPGTGETLGANVLTF TGTGCCAGCCCCGGGACAGGGGAAACTCTGGGGGCCAACGTCCTGACTTTC
TRBJ1-2 NA TRBV9 TRBD1 CASSVTGGDYGYTF TGTGCCAGCAGCGTAACAGGGGGCGACTATGGCTACACCTTC
TRBJ1-1 NA TRBV28 NA CASGQQYTEAFF TGTGCCAGTGGACAGCAATACACTGAAGCTTTCTTT
TRBJ2-1 NA TRBV13 TRBD2 CASSLGLAGVNEQFF TGTGCCAGCAGCCTGGGACTAGCGGGAGTGAATGAGCAGTTCTTC
TRBJ2-3 NA TRBV7-2 TRBD2 CASSLIRRSGTGTDTQYF TGTGCCAGCAGCTTAATTAGGCGTAGCGGGACCGGCACAGATACGCAGTATTTT
TRBJ2-1 NA TRBV5-1 TRBD2 CASSLGLAYNEQFF TGCGCCAGCAGCTTGGGACTAGCGTACAATGAGCAGTTCTTC
TRBJ2-2 NA TRBV24-1 TRBD1 CATRTGEVGELFF TGTGCCACCAGGACAGGGGAGGTCGGGGAGCTGTTTTTT
TRBJ1-1 NA TRBV7-9 TRBD1 CASSAPWTGQAFF TGTGCCAGCAGCGCACCCTGGACAGGCCAAGCTTTCTTT
TRBJ2-1 NA TRBV20-1 TRBD2 CSASTAASGFSSYNEQFF TGCAGTGCTAGTACCGCGGCTAGCGGGTTTAGCTCCTACAATGAGCAGTTCTTC
TRBJ2-1 NA TRBV5-4 NA CASSLITADYNEQFF TGTGCCAGCAGCTTGATTACTGCTGACTACAATGAGCAGTTCTTC
TRBJ1-1 NA TRBV5-4 NA CASSRSSVGGDTEAFF TGTGCCAGCAGCCGTTCTAGTGTCGGGGGGGACACTGAAGCTTTCTTT
TRBJ2-3 NA TRBV7-8 NA CASSFYGRDQADTQYF TGTGCCAGCAGCTTTTATGGGCGGGACCAGGCAGATACGCAGTATTTT
TRBJ1-1 NA TRBV18 TRBD1 CASSPGQGATEAFF TGTGCCAGCTCACCGGGACAGGGGGCTACTGAAGCTTTCTTT
TRBJ2-2 NA TRBV30 NA CAWELVPGELFF TGTGCCTGGGAACTAGTCCCCGGGGAGCTGTTTTTT
TRBJ2-2 NA TRBV9 NA CASSVFSGRNTGELFF TGTGCCAGCAGCGTATTTAGCGGTAGAAACACCGGGGAGCTGTTTTTT
TRBJ2-3 NA TRBV11-3 TRBD1 CASSQQGTVSTDTQYF TGTGCCAGCAGCCAGCAAGGGACAGTCAGCACAGATACGCAGTATTTT
TRBJ2-1 NA TRBV7-9 TRBD1 CASSSRGTGTGGSEQFF TGTGCCAGCAGCTCCCGGGGGACCGGGACAGGGGGCAGTGAGCAGTTCTTC
TRBJ1-5 NA TRBV6-1 NA CASSERDQPQHF TGTGCCAGCAGTGAACGGGATCAGCCCCAGCATTTT
TRBJ1-5 NA TRBV3-1/TRBV3-2 NA CASSQAGQPQHF TGTGCCAGCAGCCAAGCGGGTCAGCCCCAGCATTTT
TRBJ1-2 NA TRBV10-2 NA CASSLQGTDYGYTF TGCGCCAGCAGCTTACAGGGTACTGACTATGGCTACACCTTC
TRBJ1-2 NA TRBV19 TRBD1 CASSMATGGWSYTF TGTGCCAGTAGTATGGCCACAGGGGGTTGGAGCTACACCTTC
TRBJ1-1 NA TRBV4-1 NA CASSQDISWGADTEAFF TGCGCCAGCAGCCAAGATATCTCCTGGGGCGCAGACACTGAAGCTTTCTTT
TRBJ1-1 few TRBV5-4 TRBD1 CASSLGQGGLQAFF TGTGCCAGCAGCTTGGGACAGGGAGGCTTGCAAGCTTTCTTT
TRBJ1-1 NA TRBV10-3 NA CAIRGVNTEAFF TGTGCCATCAGGGGAGTGAACACTGAAGCTTTCTTT
TRBJ1-6 NA TRBV4-3 TRBD1 CASSQGQGAASPLHF TGCGCCAGCAGCCAAGGTCAGGGGGCCGCTTCACCCCTCCACTTT
TRBJ1-2 NA TRBV5-3 NA CARATGIDRSANYGYTF TGTGCCAGGGCAACAGGGATTGACCGGTCGGCTAACTATGGCTACACCTTC
TRBJ1-2 NA TRBV18 TRBD1 CASSPRDSPYGYTF TGTGCCAGCTCACCCCGGGACAGTCCCTATGGCTACACCTTC
TRBJ2-3 NA TRBV4-1 TRBD2 CASSQSPGGAETDTQYF TGCGCCAGCAGCCAGTCGCCGGGGGGGGCTGAAACAGATACGCAGTATTTT
TRBJ2-5 NA TRBV4-1 NA CASSHQGYQETQYF TGCGCCAGCAGCCATCAGGGCTACCAAGAGACCCAGTACTTC
TRBJ2-3 NA TRBV7-2 TRBD2 CASSTAGYTQYF TGTGCCAGCAGCACAGCGGGATATACGCAGTATTTT
TRBJ2-2 NA TRBV28 NA CASSSSGTSLGELFF TGTGCCAGCAGTTCATCCGGGACAAGCCTCGGGGAGCTGTTTTTT
TRBJ2-3 NA TRBV15 TRBD2 CATSRGTGLAGGEWVTDTQYF TGTGCCACCAGCAGAGGAACGGGACTAGCGGGAGGTGAGTGGGTCACAGATACGCAGTATTTT
TRBJ1-2 NA TRBV19 NA CASYPGAQRINYGYTF TGTGCCAGTTATCCAGGGGCGCAGCGAATAAACTATGGCTACACCTTC